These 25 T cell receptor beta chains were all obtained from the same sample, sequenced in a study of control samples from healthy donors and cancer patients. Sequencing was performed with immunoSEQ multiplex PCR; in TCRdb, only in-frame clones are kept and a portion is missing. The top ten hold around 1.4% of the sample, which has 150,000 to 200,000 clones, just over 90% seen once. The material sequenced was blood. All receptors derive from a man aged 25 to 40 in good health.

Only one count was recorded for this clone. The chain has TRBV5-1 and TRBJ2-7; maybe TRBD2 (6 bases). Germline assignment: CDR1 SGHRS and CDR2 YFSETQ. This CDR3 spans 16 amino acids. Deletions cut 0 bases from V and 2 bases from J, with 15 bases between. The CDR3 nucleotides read TGCGCCAGCAGCTTGGTGCCGGGACTGACAACCTACGAGCAGTACTTC. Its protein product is CASSLVPGLTTYEQYF.

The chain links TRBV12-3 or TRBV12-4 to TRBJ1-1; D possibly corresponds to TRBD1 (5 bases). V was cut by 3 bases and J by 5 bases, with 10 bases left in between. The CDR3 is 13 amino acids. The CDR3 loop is CASSFSRGTEAFF. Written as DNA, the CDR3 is TGTGCCAGCAGTTTCTCTAGGGGAACTGAAGCTTTCTTT.

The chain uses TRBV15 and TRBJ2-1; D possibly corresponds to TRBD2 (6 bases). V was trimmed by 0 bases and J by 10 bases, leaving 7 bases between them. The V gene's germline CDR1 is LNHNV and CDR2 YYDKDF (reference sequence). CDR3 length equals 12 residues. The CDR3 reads CATSRDSGEQFF. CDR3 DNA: TGTGCCACCAGCAGAGATAGCGGAGAGCAGTTCTTC.

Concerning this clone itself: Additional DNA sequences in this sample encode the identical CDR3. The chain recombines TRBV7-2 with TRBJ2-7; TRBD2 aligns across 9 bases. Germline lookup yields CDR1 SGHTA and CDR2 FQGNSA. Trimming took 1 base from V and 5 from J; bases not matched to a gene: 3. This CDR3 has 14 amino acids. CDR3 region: CASSLGRGGDEQYF. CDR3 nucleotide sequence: TGTGCCAGCAGCTTAGGGCGGGGGGGTGACGAGCAGTACTTC.

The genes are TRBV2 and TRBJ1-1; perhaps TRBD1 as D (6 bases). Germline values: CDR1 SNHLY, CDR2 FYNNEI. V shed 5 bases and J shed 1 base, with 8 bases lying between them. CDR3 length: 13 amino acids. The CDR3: CASSSDRNTEAFF. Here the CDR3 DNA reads TGTGCCAGCAGTTCGGACAGGAACACTGAAGCTTTCTTT.

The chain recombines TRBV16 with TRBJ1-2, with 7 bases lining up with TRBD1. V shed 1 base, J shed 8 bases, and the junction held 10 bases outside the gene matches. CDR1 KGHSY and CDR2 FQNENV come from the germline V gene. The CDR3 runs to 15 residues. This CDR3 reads CASSQLTAGGRGYTF. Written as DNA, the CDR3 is TGTGCCAGCAGCCAATTAACGGCAGGGGGGAGAGGCTACACCTTC. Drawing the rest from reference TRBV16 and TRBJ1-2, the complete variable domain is GEEVAQTPKHLVRGEGQKAKLYCAPIKGHSYVFWYQQVLKNEFKFLISFQNENVFDETGMPKERFSAKCLPNSPCSLEIQATKLEDSAVYFCASSQLTAGGRGYTFGSGTRLTVV.

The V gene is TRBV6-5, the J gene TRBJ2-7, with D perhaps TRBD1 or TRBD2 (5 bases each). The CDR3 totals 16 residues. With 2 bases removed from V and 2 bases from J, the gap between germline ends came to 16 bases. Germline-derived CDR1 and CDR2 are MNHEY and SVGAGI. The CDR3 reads CASSYGDPAKPYEQYF. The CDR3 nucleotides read TGTGCCAGCAGTTACGGGGACCCCGCAAAACCCTACGAGCAGTACTTC.

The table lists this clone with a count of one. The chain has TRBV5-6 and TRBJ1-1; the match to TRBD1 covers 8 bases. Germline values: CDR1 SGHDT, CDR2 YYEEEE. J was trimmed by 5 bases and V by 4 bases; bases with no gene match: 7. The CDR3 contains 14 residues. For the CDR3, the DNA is TGTGCCAGCAGCCTCGGACAGGGAAGGACTGAAGCTTTCTTT. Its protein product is CASSLGQGRTEAFF.

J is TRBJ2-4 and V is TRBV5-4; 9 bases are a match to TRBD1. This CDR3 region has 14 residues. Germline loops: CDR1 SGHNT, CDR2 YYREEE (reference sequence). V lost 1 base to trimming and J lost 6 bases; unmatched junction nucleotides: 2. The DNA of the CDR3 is TGTGCCAGCAGCTTGTTACAGGGGGCAAACATTCAGTACTTC. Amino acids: CASSLLQGANIQYF.

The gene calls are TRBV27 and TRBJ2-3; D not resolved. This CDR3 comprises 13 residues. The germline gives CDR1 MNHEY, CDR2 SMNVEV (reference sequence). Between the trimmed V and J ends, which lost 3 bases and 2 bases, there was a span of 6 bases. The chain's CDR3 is CASSLFNTDTQYF. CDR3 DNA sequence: TGTGCCAGCAGTTTGTTCAACACAGATACGCAGTATTTT.

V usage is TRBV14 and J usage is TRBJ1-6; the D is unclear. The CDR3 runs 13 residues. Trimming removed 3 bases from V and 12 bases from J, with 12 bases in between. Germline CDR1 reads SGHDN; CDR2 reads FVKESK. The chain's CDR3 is CASSQGSGRPLHF. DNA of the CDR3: TGTGCCAGCAGCCAGGGGTCCGGAAGACCCCTCCACTTT.

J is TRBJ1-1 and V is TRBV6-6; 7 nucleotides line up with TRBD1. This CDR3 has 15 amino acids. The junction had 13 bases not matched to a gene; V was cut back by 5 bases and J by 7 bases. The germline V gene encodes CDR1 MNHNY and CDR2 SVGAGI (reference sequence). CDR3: CASSTYRGRENEAFF. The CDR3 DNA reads TGTGCCAGCAGTACCTACAGGGGAAGAGAAAATGAAGCTTTCTTT.

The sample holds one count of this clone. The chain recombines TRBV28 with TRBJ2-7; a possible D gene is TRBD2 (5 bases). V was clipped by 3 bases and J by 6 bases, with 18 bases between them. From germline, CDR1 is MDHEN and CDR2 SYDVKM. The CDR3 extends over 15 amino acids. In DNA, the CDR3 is TGTGCCAGCAGTTTGAAGTATGGAGGCTACTCCGAGCAGTACTTC. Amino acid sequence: CASSLKYGGYSEQYF.

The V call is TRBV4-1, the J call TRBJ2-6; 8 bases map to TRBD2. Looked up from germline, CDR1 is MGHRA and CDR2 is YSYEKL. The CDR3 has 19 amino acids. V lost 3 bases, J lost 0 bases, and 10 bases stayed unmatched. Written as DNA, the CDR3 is TGCGCCAGCAGCCAGGCCCGCGGGGGGATAGTCTCTGGGGCCAACGTCCTGACTTTC. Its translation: CASSQARGGIVSGANVLTF.

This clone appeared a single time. The CDR3 nucleotides are TGTGCCAGCAGTAAGGGACGGGAAAATAATTCACCCCTCCACTTT. Its protein is CASSKGRENNSPLHF. The chain carries TRBV27 and TRBJ1-6, with D perhaps TRBD1 (5 bases). Germline CDR1 and CDR2: MNHEY and SMNVEV (reference sequence). The CDR3 consists of 15 residues. The V gene lost 5 bases and the J gene lost 5 bases, with 13 bases spanning the gap.

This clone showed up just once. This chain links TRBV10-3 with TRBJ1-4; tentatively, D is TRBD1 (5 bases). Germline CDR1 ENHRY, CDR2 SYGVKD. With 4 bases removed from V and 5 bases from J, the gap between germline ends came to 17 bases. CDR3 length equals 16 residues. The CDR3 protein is CAISAPDRDGNEKLFF. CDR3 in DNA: TGTGCCATCAGTGCCCCCGACAGAGACGGAAATGAAAAACTGTTTTTT.

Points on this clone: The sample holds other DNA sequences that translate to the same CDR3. The CDR3 spells CSVGENSNQPQHF. In nucleotides, the CDR3 is TGCAGCGTTGGGGAGAATAGCAATCAGCCCCAGCATTTT. This rearrangement joins TRBV29-1 to TRBJ1-5; D remains ambiguous. Trimming took 4 bases from V and 0 from J, leaving 7 bases between them. CDR3 length: 13 residues. The germline V gene has CDR1 SQVTM and CDR2 ANQGSEA.

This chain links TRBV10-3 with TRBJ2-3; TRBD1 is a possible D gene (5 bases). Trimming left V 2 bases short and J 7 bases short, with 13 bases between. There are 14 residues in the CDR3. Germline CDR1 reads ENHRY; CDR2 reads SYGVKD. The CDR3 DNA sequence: TGTGCCATCAGTGAGGGCCCAAGGGGTAATACGCAGTATTTT. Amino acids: CAISEGPRGNTQYF.

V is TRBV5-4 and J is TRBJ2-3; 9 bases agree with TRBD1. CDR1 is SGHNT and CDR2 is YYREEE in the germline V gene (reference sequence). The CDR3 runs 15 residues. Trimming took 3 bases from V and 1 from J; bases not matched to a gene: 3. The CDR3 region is CASSYRDRGTDTQYF. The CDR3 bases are TGTGCCAGCAGCTACCGGGACAGGGGCACAGATACGCAGTATTTT.

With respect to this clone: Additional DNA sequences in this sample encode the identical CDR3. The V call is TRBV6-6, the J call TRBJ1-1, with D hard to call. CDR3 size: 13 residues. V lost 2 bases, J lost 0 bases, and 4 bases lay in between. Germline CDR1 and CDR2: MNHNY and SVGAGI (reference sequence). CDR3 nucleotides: TGTGCCAGCAGTTACCTCGTGAACACTGAAGCTTTCTTT. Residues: CASSYLVNTEAFF.

CDR3: CASSPVKGSSYEQYF. In DNA, the CDR3 is TGCGCCAGCAGCCCCGTAAAGGGGAGCTCCTACGAGCAGTACTTC. The V and J genes are TRBV5-1 and TRBJ2-7; D might be TRBD1 or TRBD2, each matching 5 bases. The ends were cut back, 4 bases at V and 0 bases at J, with 14 bases in the middle. Germline V gene sequence: CDR1 SGHRS, CDR2 YFSETQ. The CDR3 contains 15 residues.

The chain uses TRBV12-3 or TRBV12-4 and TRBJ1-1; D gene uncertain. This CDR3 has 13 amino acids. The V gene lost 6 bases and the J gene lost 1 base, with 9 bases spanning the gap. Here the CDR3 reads CASSPHANTEAFF. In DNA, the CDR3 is TGTGCCAGCAGCCCCCACGCGAACACTGAAGCTTTCTTT.

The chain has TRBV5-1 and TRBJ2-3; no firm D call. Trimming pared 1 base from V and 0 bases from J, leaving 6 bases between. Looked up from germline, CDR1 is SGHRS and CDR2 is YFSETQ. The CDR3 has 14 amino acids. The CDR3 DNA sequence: TGCGCCAGCAGCTTGACTGCTAGCACAGATACGCAGTATTTT. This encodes CASSLTASTDTQYF. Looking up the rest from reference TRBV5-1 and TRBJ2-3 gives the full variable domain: KAGVTQTPRYLIKTRGQQVTLSCSPISGHRSVSWYQQTPGQGLQFLFEYFSETQRNKGNFPGRFSGRQFSNSRSEMNVSTLELGDSALYLCASSLTASTDTQYFGPGTRLTVL.

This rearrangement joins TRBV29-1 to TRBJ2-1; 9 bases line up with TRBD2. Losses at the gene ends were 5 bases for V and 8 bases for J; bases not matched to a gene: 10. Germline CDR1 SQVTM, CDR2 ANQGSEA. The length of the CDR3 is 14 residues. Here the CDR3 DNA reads TGCAGCGTTACCCGTAGCGGGGGAAGAGATGAGCAGTTCTTC. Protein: CSVTRSGGRDEQFF.

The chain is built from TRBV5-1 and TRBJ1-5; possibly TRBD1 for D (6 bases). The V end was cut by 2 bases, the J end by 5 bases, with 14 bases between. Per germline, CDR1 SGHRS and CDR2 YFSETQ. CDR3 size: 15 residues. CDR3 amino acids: CASSFRPGVDQPQHF. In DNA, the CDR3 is TGCGCCAGCAGCTTTCGTCCAGGGGTAGATCAGCCCCAGCATTTT.